These T cell receptor beta chains were read from a single sample in a study of beta chain features in type 1 diabetes. Some clones are missing from TCRdb's copy, which holds only in-frame ones; the method was immunoSEQ multiplex PCR. The sample has about 340,000 clones; around 8.5% are singletons. The sequencing input was central memory CD4+ T cells from blood. These receptor sequences come from a man aged 25-45 years with type 1 diabetes. Each CDR3 is given with its conserved first and last residue. The D gene is left open where the match is weak. Only part of the rows carry a size: once, few, many, or a class if the clone is expanded.

V: TRBV9; J: TRBJ2-3; D: -; size: few; DNA: TGTGCCAGCAGCGTAGAGGGGTCAGATACGCAGTATTTT; CDR3: CASSVEGSDTQYF
V: TRBV18; J: TRBJ2-7; D: TRBD2; size: many; DNA: TGTGCCAGCTCTCCCAGCGGGGGCAACGAGCAGTACTTC; CDR3: CASSPSGGNEQYF
V: TRBV7-2; J: TRBJ2-3; D: TRBD2; size: -; DNA: TGTGCCAGCACCTCATGGCGGGGGGCCTCCACAGATACGCAGTATTTT; CDR3: CASTSWRGASTDTQYF
V: TRBV7-2; J: TRBJ1-1; D: -; size: few; DNA: TGTGCCAGCAGCTCGCTGATGCAAGCTTTCTTT; CDR3: CASSSLMQAFF
V: TRBV18; J: TRBJ1-4; D: -; size: -; DNA: TGTGCCAGCTCACCCCAGACCGTGAATGAAAAACTGTTTTTT; CDR3: CASSPQTVNEKLFF
V: TRBV2; J: TRBJ1-5; D: -; size: few; DNA: TGTGCCAGCAGTGGGAACAGTAATCAGCCCCAGCATTTT; CDR3: CASSGNSNQPQHF
V: TRBV18; J: TRBJ2-3; D: TRBD1; size: few; DNA: TGTGCCAGCTCACCACCCAGGGGGTCGTCTAGCACAGATACGCAGTATTTT; CDR3: CASSPPRGSSSTDTQYF
V: TRBV7-9; J: TRBJ1-4; D: -; size: -; DNA: TGTGCCAGCCGACCGGAAGGAAATGAAAAACTGTTTTTT; CDR3: CASRPEGNEKLFF
V: TRBV7-8; J: TRBJ2-3; D: TRBD2; size: -; DNA: TGTGCCAGCAGCTTCGCGGGGGGGGCAGATACGCAGTATTTT; CDR3: CASSFAGGADTQYF
V: TRBV27; J: TRBJ2-7; D: -; size: -; DNA: TGTGCCAGCAGTTTATTGGGCCCCAGGGGCGACGAGCAGTACTTC; CDR3: CASSLLGPRGDEQYF
V: TRBV14; J: TRBJ1-1; D: TRBD1; size: -; DNA: TGTGCCAGCAGCCAAAGGACAGGGGGCACTGAAGCTTTCTTT; CDR3: CASSQRTGGTEAFF
V: TRBV6-1; J: TRBJ1-6; D: TRBD1; size: -; DNA: TGTGCCAGCAGTGGGAATTCCGACTGGACAGGGGGTTCACCCCTCCACTTT; CDR3: CASSGNSDWTGGSPLHF
V: TRBV29-1; J: TRBJ1-3; D: -; size: -; DNA: TGCAGCGTTGAGGCGGTCAGCTCTGGAAACACCATATATTTT; CDR3: CSVEAVSSGNTIYF
V: TRBV5-4; J: TRBJ2-3; D: -; size: -; DNA: TGTGCCAGCAGCCCTGAGAGGCCCGCCGATACGCAGTATTTT; CDR3: CASSPERPADTQYF
V: TRBV7-2; J: TRBJ2-1; D: -; size: few; DNA: TGTGCCAGCAGATTTACCCGTGACTCCTACAATGAGCAGTTCTTC; CDR3: CASRFTRDSYNEQFF